The entry below describes one TCR beta chain. There is no known antigen for this receptor. Base qualities are not recorded, but no much larger clone differs from it by a single base. These data are taken from a study of blood T cell repertoires in COVID-19 (dated by TCRdb to the early 2020s). Regarding the research as a whole: Collaborator samples came from the United States, Italy and Spain and covered acute and convalescent phases of COVID-19. The material from the prospective study consisted of cDNA or gDNA derived from T cells, B-cell-depleted T cells, or PBMCs. Deeply sampled blood TCRbeta repertoires from subjects exposed to, actively infected with, or recovered from COVID-19 were included in the dataset. The repertoires were made available in a free public database intended to serve as a resource for research on the immune response to SARS-CoV-2. The samples were drawn from two sources: the first 160 participants of the ongoing ImmuneRACE study, and approximately 1,300 subjects contributed by 6 global collaborators. Sample metadata almost always included a de-identified subject ID, COVID-19 status, age in years and sex. Where HLA class I and class II types were available, the types were taken from metadata supplied by the sample provider, not from assay-based typing.

TCRbeta CDR3 regions were amplified from genomic DNA using the immunoSEQ Assay, a bias-controlled multiplex PCR. From the authors' description of their analysis: Within the assay, amplification of reference gene primers was used to estimate how many nucleated cells each sample contained. To quantify the absolute abundance of each unique TCRbeta CDR3 rearrangement, sequence reads were collapsed and filtered. Productive Simpson clonality was computed per sample as the square root of Simpson's diversity index over productive rearrangements. Sourced from immuneACCESS, this table was stored by TCRdb with only in-frame sequences that have V and J called. A share of the clones is absent; for the studies checked, an unresolved V gene accounts for under half, and the remainder has no known explanation. V and J calls plus clone size are reproduced from that table; the DNA served to infer D and trimming. The sample profile shows fewer than 250,000 clones; about 88% of them were found once. Less than 2% of the sample rests with the top ten.

Beyond this particular receptor, the publication reports: How much clinical and demographic metadata was included differed by source and by participant, and the metadata was provided uncurated.

Whole blood was collected in K2EDTA tubes by collaborating institutions according to the institutions' own protocols. Collaborator samples were shipped for TCRbeta analysis as frozen whole blood, isolated PBMCs, or DNA extracted from either sample type. Trimming takes 1 base off V and 5 bases off J; junction bases not matched to a gene: 1. Via the germline V gene, CDR1 is SGHTA and CDR2 FQGNSA. Measured from the cysteine to the phenylalanine, the CDR3 is 14 residues long. The CDR3 DNA has 42 bases and is translated from base 1. The receptor's source is an older man with acute or convalescent COVID-19. Material: peripheral blood. This chain joins TRBV7-2 to TRBJ2-7; a stretch of 11 junction bases matches TRBD2. For the CDR3, the sequence is CASSLGTSGHEQYF. Here is the DNA: TGTGCCAGCAGCTTAGGGACTAGCGGGCACGAGCAGTACTTC.